The clone carrying this T cell receptor beta chain occurred a few times. This record comes from a study of blood T cells in healthy people across ages. A second about 6 to 12 cycle PCR used barcoded and J-beta primers. A template-switch adaptor containing 12 random nucleotides labeled each cDNA molecule. One entry per CDR3 protein results from TCRdb running MiXCR on the 5' RACE reads. Of under 2,000,000 distinct CDR3 sequences in the sample, roughly 52% were seen once. The germline V and J ends were trimmed by 4 bases and 5 bases, with 18 bases remaining between them. The CDR3 runs 16 residues. CDR1 and CDR2 (germline): LGHNA, YNFKEQ. Total RNA, at least 6 micrograms per sample, was extracted from PBMCs.

The chain has TRBV4-2 and TRBJ2-1; D is undetermined. The specimen sequenced was blood. This clonotype was sampled from a woman in her 40s in good health. CDR3 in amino acids: CASSPLSGQTDNEQFF. CDR3 DNA: TGTGCCAGCAGCCCTCTCTCGGGCCAAACTGACAATGAGCAGTTCTTC.